What follows are 3 T cell receptor beta chains derived from one specimen sequenced in a study of CD8+CD57+ T cells in acquired aplastic anemia. TCR beta VDJ combinations and CDR3 sequences were profiled from genomic DNA. TCRdb fed the reads into MiXCR, producing one record per CDR3 protein. The repertoire holds about 180,000 distinct CDR3 sequences, with about half as singletons. Patients who underwent sequencing had shown CD8+CD57+ cell expansion by flow cytometry. Sequencing input: sorted CD4+, CD8+, or CD8+CD57+ T cells (not recorded which) from PBMCs. These TCRs come from a human donor with aplastic anemia.

V usage is TRBV15 and J usage is TRBJ2-7; D might be TRBD2 (6 bases). CDR1 and CDR2 (germline): LNHNV, YYDKDF (reference sequence). This CDR3 region has 15 residues. Deletions cut 2 bases from V and 2 bases from J, with 13 bases between. CDR3 nucleotide sequence: TGTGCCACCAGCAGATCCGGGACTGTTGCCTACGAGCAGTACTTC. This encodes CATSRSGTVAYEQYF.

This clonotype was picked up a small number of times. This chain uses TRBV19 with TRBJ2-7; TRBD1 agrees at 10 bases. With V trimmed by 5 bases and J by 1 base, 2 bases remained unmatched. The CDR3 runs to 14 residues. Germline values: CDR1 LNHDA, CDR2 SQIVND (reference sequence). The CDR3 nucleotides are TGTGCCAGTAGTGGGGACAGGGGTTCCTACGAGCAGTACTTC. Translating it yields CASSGDRGSYEQYF. The full variable domain, rest sourced from reference TRBV19 and TRBJ2-7, is DGGITQSPKYLFRKEGQNVTLSCEQNLNHDAMYWYRQDPGQGLRLIYYSQIVNDFQKGDIAEGYSVSREKKESFPLTVTSAQKNPTAFYLCASSGDRGSYEQYFGPGTRLTVT.

Ten or more counts support this clonotype. A read error may produce the germline difference seen at one junction end. This chain links TRBV19 with TRBJ1-4; 9 nucleotides align to TRBD1. The germline gives CDR1 LNHDA, CDR2 SQIVND (reference sequence). The CDR3 spans 13 residues. The CDR3 loop reads CASKGQGNQKLFF. The CDR3 coding sequence is TGTGCCAGTAAGGGACAGGGTAATCAAAAACTGTTTTTT.